Given below is one T cell receptor (beta chain) in context. Unique molecular identifiers were in the cDNA, with template-switch universal primer binding. TCRdb itself ran the 5' RACE reads through MiXCR, one entry per CDR3 protein. The data contain some 690,000 distinct CDR3 sequences, 21% of them seen just once; the ten biggest clones take up approximately 4.5%. The data stem from a study of identical twins. The germline CDR1 and CDR2 sequences are DFQATT and SNEGSKA (reference sequence). The CDR3 is 16 residues long. V lost 7 bases, J lost 0 bases, and 18 bases lay in between. Separately, the same data were catalogued under a study of T cells expressing NK-cell markers. That work states: Seven donors tested HCMV-seropositive and one tested seronegative among the eight sequenced.

The chain employs TRBV20-1 and TRBJ1-4; unclear D gene. This sequence originates from a woman under 30 in good health. Sequencing was performed on PBMCs. CDR3 loop: CSVGPIGPATNEKLFF. The CDR3 region has the DNA TGCAGTGTCGGACCGATAGGACCTGCAACTAATGAAAAACTGTTTTTT.